This T cell receptor beta chain was obtained from a study of control samples from healthy donors and cancer patients. V was cut by 1 base and J by 0 bases, with 6 bases left in between. Germline lookup yields CDR1 LNHNV and CDR2 YYDKDF (reference sequence). This CDR3 spans 14 amino acids. Some clones are missing from TCRdb's copy, which holds only in-frame ones; the method was immunoSEQ multiplex PCR. Of fewer than 200,000 clones listed, roughly 95% were seen once; the top ten hold 4.1%. This TCR was recovered from a woman between 55 and 75 years old in good health. The gene calls are TRBV15 and TRBJ1-1; D is uncertain. Material: blood. The CDR3 bases are TGTGCCACCAGCAGAGCCTTCATGAACACTGAAGCTTTCTTT. It is translated as CATSRAFMNTEAFF.